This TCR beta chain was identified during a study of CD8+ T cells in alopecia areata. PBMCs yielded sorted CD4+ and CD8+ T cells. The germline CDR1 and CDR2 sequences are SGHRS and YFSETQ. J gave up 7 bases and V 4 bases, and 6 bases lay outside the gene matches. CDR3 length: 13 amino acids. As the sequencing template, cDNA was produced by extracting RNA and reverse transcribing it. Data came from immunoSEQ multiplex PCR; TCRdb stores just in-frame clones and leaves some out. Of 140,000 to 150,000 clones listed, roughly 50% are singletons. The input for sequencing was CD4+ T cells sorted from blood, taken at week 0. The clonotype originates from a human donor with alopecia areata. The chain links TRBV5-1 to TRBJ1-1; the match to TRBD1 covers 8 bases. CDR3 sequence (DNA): TGCGCCAGCAGCGACAGGGGCGGACTTGAAGCTTTCTTT. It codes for CASSDRGGLEAFF.